These 5 T cell receptor beta chains came from one sample sequenced in a study of blood T cell repertoires in COVID-19. The method was immunoSEQ multiplex PCR; TCRdb's version includes in-frame clones alone and lacks a portion of them. This repertoire shows approximately 180,000 clones, roughly 82% found once; its top ten account for over 7.5%. The sequencing input was peripheral blood. The receptors originated from a woman between 65 and 79 years old with acute or convalescent COVID-19.

The chain joins TRBV11-2 to TRBJ1-4; 7 bases are shared with TRBD1. CDR3 length equals 17 residues. Germline CDR1 SGHAT, CDR2 FQNNGV. Trimming took 1 base from V and 6 from J; bases not matched to a gene: 11. The CDR3 bases are TGTGCCAGCAGCTTAGGGGTTTTGTGGGACAGTGATGAAAAACTGTTTTTT. It is translated as CASSLGVLWDSDEKLFF.

The rearrangement links TRBV27 to TRBJ2-7; 8 bases line up with TRBD2. CDR1 and CDR2 (germline): MNHEY, SMNVEV (reference sequence). V dropped 5 bases and J dropped 0; count of bases not matched to a gene: 3. CDR3 length: 14 residues. The CDR3 loop is CASSTGTSSYEQYF. The CDR3 region has the DNA TGTGCCAGCAGTACCGGGACTAGCTCCTACGAGCAGTACTTC.

V usage is TRBV5-1 and J usage is TRBJ1-5; 7 bases align to TRBD1. Germline V gives CDR1 SGHRS, CDR2 YFSETQ. The CDR3 is made up of 15 amino acids. V lost 5 bases, J lost 3 bases, and 8 bases stayed unmatched. The CDR3 spells CASSRPGQINQPQHF. The CDR3 DNA reads TGCGCCAGCAGTAGACCGGGACAGATCAATCAGCCCCAGCATTTT.

With regard to this clone: Other DNA sequences within the sample encode an identical CDR3. The chain recombines TRBV3-1 (or the pseudogene TRBV3-2) with TRBJ2-7; D uncertain. The germline gives CDR1 LGHDT, CDR2 YNNKEL (reference sequence). The V end was cut by 0 bases, the J end by 4 bases, with 4 bases between. This CDR3 comprises 12 residues. The CDR3, as DNA: TGTGCCAGCAGCCAAGATCGGTACGAGCAGTACTTC. Its translation is CASSQDRYEQYF.

This clone showed up just once. This rearrangement joins TRBV5-4 to TRBJ1-2; tentative D call: TRBD1 (6 bases). Looked up from germline, CDR1 is SGHNT and CDR2 is YYREEE (reference sequence). The CDR3 sequence is 13 residues long. Trimming removed 3 bases from V and 5 bases from J, with 11 bases in between. CDR3 in amino acids: CASSSGHQYGYTF. DNA of the CDR3: TGTGCCAGCAGCTCGGGACACCAATATGGCTACACCTTC.